Each of the 24 T cell receptor beta chains below was sequenced from the same sample in a study of shared clonotypes between healthy human individuals. Method: immunoSEQ multiplex PCR; TCRdb's copy keeps in-frame clones and lacks some. The table shows some 690,000 clones, with 90% occurring only once. The sample consisted of memory CD8+ T cells from PBMCs. Indicated subset: CD45RO+ cells pooled with CCR7-negative TemRA cells. The receptors come from a man between 18 and 35 years old in good health. Some clones in this sample may be carry-over from other donors' samples.

This clone has only one observation. The CDR3 region is CASSSWAGVYGYTF. In nucleotides, the CDR3 is TGCGCCAGCAGTTCGTGGGCCGGGGTTTATGGCTACACCTTC. V is TRBV5-1 and J is TRBJ1-2, with D uncertain. CDR1 is SGHRS, CDR2 YFSETQ, per germline. This CDR3 is 14 amino acids long. V dropped 5 bases and J dropped 5 bases, with 16 bases sitting between them.

The J gene is TRBJ1-4, the V gene TRBV19, with TRBD1 as a possible D gene (6 bases). V was pared by 1 base and J by 3 bases, with 9 bases between. Germline V gives CDR1 LNHDA, CDR2 SQIVND (reference sequence). This CDR3 contains 15 residues. CDR3 DNA: TGTGCCAGTAGTATAGTGAACAGGGCTAATGAAAAACTGTTTTTT. The encoded protein is CASSIVNRANEKLFF.

V and J are TRBV28 and TRBJ2-5; tentative D call: TRBD1 (6 bases). CDR1 and CDR2 (germline): MDHEN, SYDVKM. This CDR3 has 15 amino acids. Trimming pared 6 bases from V and 2 bases from J, leaving 16 bases between. CDR3 DNA sequence: TGTGCCAGCAGGGGAGATGAGGGGGTTCAAGAGACCCAGTACTTC. Translation: CASRGDEGVQETQYF.

V is TRBV11-2 and J is TRBJ1-4; D is undetermined. This CDR3 is built from 11 residues. Germline assignment: CDR1 SGHAT and CDR2 FQNNGV. The V gene lost 1 base and the J gene lost 10 bases, with 4 bases spanning the gap. CDR3 nucleotide sequence: TGTGCCAGCAGCTTAGGTGGAAAACTGTTTTTT. This encodes CASSLGGKLFF. Full variable domain (missing parts from reference TRBV11-2 and TRBJ1-4): EAGVAQSPRYKIIEKRQSVAFWCNPISGHATLYWYQQILGQGPKLLIQFQNNGVVDDSQLPKDRFSAERLKGVDSTLKIQPAKLEDSAVYLCASSLGGKLFFGSGTQLSVL.

The chain uses TRBV11-2 and TRBJ2-7; 8 positions match TRBD2. This CDR3 region has 18 residues. Trimming took 8 bases from V and 0 from J; bases not matched to a gene: 18. The V gene's germline CDR1 is SGHAT and CDR2 FQNNGV. The CDR3 nucleotides read TGTGCCAGCTCCGTGCCCGGGGGGGCCGCGATGCGCTCCTACGAGCAGTACTTC. Its protein product is CASSVPGGAAMRSYEQYF.

The chain has TRBV6-1 and TRBJ2-2; 7 nucleotides agree with TRBD2. The CDR3 consists of 14 residues. The V segment lost 11 bases and the J segment 5 bases; nucleotides outside the gene matches: 11. CDR1 is MNHNS, CDR2 SASEGT, per germline. DNA for the CDR3: TGTGCCGGGAGGGTTGGACTTTGGACCGGGGAGCTGTTTTTT. Translation: CAGRVGLWTGELFF.

The chain couples TRBV27 to TRBJ2-7; D remains unclear. Germline-derived CDR1 and CDR2 are MNHEY and SMNVEV (reference sequence). The length of the CDR3 is 15 residues. V was pared by 6 bases and J by 1 base, with 16 bases between. DNA of the CDR3: TGTGCCAGCAGCCACGAGCCTCGGGCGTCCTACGAGCAGTACTTC. Translating gives CASSHEPRASYEQYF.

The V call is TRBV28, the J call TRBJ2-7; D tentatively reads TRBD1 or TRBD2 (5 bases each). This CDR3 has 12 residues. Germline V lookup: CDR1 MDHEN, CDR2 SYDVKM. Trimming removed 7 bases from V and 5 bases from J, with 12 bases in between. The CDR3 DNA reads TGTGCCAGCAACTTAGAGGGGCACGAGCAGTACTTC. Its translation is CASNLEGHEQYF.

V gene TRBV2 combines with J gene TRBJ2-3, with D unclear. The CDR3 totals 16 residues. The V and J ends lost 0 bases and 0 bases respectively, with 10 bases between them. Germline V gives CDR1 SNHLY, CDR2 FYNNEI. This CDR3 is CASSEARTPSTDTQYF. CDR3 DNA: TGTGCCAGCAGTGAAGCACGGACCCCTAGCACAGATACGCAGTATTTT.

J is TRBJ1-1 and V is TRBV5-1; the D is unclear. The V gene lost 5 bases and the J gene lost 6 bases, with 20 bases spanning the gap. Germline V CDR1 and CDR2: SGHRS, YFSETQ. This CDR3 spans 15 amino acids. CDR3 amino acids: CASRGMEFVGSEAFF. CDR3 sequence (DNA): TGCGCCAGCAGGGGGATGGAGTTCGTGGGGTCTGAAGCTTTCTTT.

This clone was counted only a few times. This sequence joins TRBV30 and TRBJ1-5; D is undetermined. The V gene lost 1 base and the J gene lost 7 bases, with 11 bases spanning the gap. Germline V gives CDR1 GTSNPN, CDR2 SVGIG (reference sequence). There are 13 residues in the CDR3. CDR3 protein: CAWSAGSGQPQHF. The CDR3 DNA is TGTGCCTGGAGTGCTGGGTCGGGCCAGCCCCAGCATTTT. Together with reference TRBV30 and TRBJ1-5, the CDR3 gives the full variable domain: SQTIHQWPATLVQPVGSPLSLECTVEGTSNPNLYWYRQAAGRGLQLLFYSVGIGQISSEVPQNLSASRPQDRQFILSSKKLLLSDSGFYLCAWSAGSGQPQHFGDGTRLSIL.

The V and J genes are TRBV7-9 and TRBJ2-1; TRBD2 might be the D (6 bases). Trimming left V 5 bases short and J 3 bases short, with 14 bases between. CDR1 is SEHNR, CDR2 FQNEAQ, per germline (reference sequence). The CDR3 spans 15 residues. CDR3 amino acids: CASSQLAYLYNEQFF. CDR3 sequence (DNA): TGTGCCAGCAGCCAACTAGCTTACCTCTACAATGAGCAGTTCTTC.

V and J are TRBV6-6 and TRBJ2-1; 8 bases line up with TRBD2. Germline CDR1 reads MNHNY; CDR2 reads SVGAGI (reference sequence). The CDR3 consists of 13 residues. With 2 bases clipped from V and 12 bases from J, the junction kept 6 bases outside the gene matches. CDR3 coding DNA: TGTGCCAGCAGTTACCTCGGGGGGGACATGCAGTTCTTC. Its protein product is CASSYLGGDMQFF.

The chain recombines TRBV10-3 with TRBJ2-7; TRBD2 is a possible D gene (5 bases). The CDR3 loop spans 15 amino acids. Germline V gene data show CDR1 as ENHRY and CDR2 as SYGVKD. Trimming took 0 bases from V and 3 from J, leaving 12 bases between them. The CDR3 is CAISESGGLNYEQYF. The CDR3 DNA reads TGTGCCATCAGTGAGTCGGGCGGGCTCAACTACGAGCAGTACTTC.

This clone was seen just once. V and J are TRBV23-1 and TRBJ2-3; D is ambiguous. TRBV23-1 has ORF status, its function being uncertain. The CDR3 totals 13 residues. V lost 6 bases and J lost 6, with 13 bases in between. CDR3 sequence: CASSRCLPDTQYF. The CDR3 nucleotides read TGCGCCAGCAGCCGTTGCCTCCCCGATACGCAGTATTTT.

The chain has TRBV7-9 and TRBJ2-3, with 9 bases that match TRBD2. The germline V gene encodes CDR1 SEHNR and CDR2 FQNEAQ (reference sequence). The trim removed 0 bases at V and 4 bases at J, leaving 5 bases unmatched. The CDR3 has 16 residues. CDR3 bases: TGTGCCAGCAGCTTAGCGGCGGGAGGGCGGTCAGATACGCAGTATTTT. Residues: CASSLAAGGRSDTQYF.

This clone was observed once. This rearrangement joins TRBV5-6 to TRBJ2-5, with D perhaps matching TRBD1 or TRBD2 (5 bases each). With the DNA end fitting TRBJ2-7 better, the J assignment may be wrong. This CDR3 has 13 residues. The germline V gene has CDR1 SGHDT and CDR2 YYEEEE. The CDR3 DNA is TGTGCCAGCAGCCAGGGACGCACCTACGAGCAGTACTTC. Its translation is CASSQGRTYEQYF.

This sequence joins TRBV7-3 and TRBJ2-1, with 15 bases fitting TRBD2. CDR1 is SGHTA, CDR2 FQGTGA, per germline. The CDR3 runs to 17 residues. The trim removed 0 bases at V and 9 bases at J, leaving 6 bases unmatched. This chain's CDR3 is CASSLTYGLAGGGEQFF. In DNA form, the CDR3 reads TGTGCCAGCAGCTTAACATACGGACTAGCGGGAGGGGGTGAGCAGTTCTTC. The full variable domain, with the rest looked up from reference TRBV7-3 and TRBJ2-1, is GAGVSQTPSNKVTEKGKYVELRCDPISGHTALYWYRQSLGQGPEFLIYFQGTGAADDSGLPNDRFFAVRPEGSVSTLKIQRTERGDSAVYLCASSLTYGLAGGGEQFFGPGTRLTVL.

The V gene is TRBV14, the J gene TRBJ2-2, with 14 bases matching TRBD2. J was trimmed by 4 bases and V by 2 bases; bases with no gene match: 9. Germline CDR1 and CDR2: SGHDN and FVKESK. This CDR3 comprises 19 residues. CDR3 region: CASSQSPGTSGSVTGELFF. CDR3 bases: TGTGCCAGCAGCCAATCCCCCGGGACTAGCGGGAGTGTCACCGGGGAGCTGTTTTTT. The variable domain in full, completed from reference TRBV14 and TRBJ2-2, reads EAGVTQFPSHSVIEKGQTVTLRCDPISGHDNLYWYRRVMGKEIKFLLHFVKESKQDESGMPNNRFLAERTGGTYSTLKVQPAELEDSGVYFCASSQSPGTSGSVTGELFFGEGSRLTVL.

The CDR3, as DNA: TGTGCCAGCAGCTTATCCCGAGTCTACGAGCAGTACTTC. Protein sequence: CASSLSRVYEQYF. The chain combines TRBV7-8 with TRBJ2-7; no firm D call. The CDR3 totals 13 residues. CDR1 and CDR2 (germline): SGHVS, FQNEAQ. V was pared by 2 bases and J by 3 bases, with 8 bases between.

In the case of this clone: Different DNA sequences within this sample yield the same CDR3. The rearrangement links TRBV4-1 to TRBJ2-7, with 11 nucleotides matching TRBD2. Per the germline V gene, CDR1 is MGHRA and CDR2 is YSYEKL. The CDR3 runs to 15 residues. After removal of 1 base from V and 4 bases from J, the junction contained 3 bases not matched to a gene. This CDR3 is CASSQGSGRGYEQYF. DNA for the CDR3: TGCGCCAGCAGCCAAGGTAGCGGGAGGGGGTACGAGCAGTACTTC.

J is TRBJ2-2 and V is TRBV19; D gene uncertain. V was trimmed by 11 bases and J by 5 bases, leaving 12 bases between them. CDR1 and CDR2 from the germline V gene are LNHDA and SQIVND (reference sequence). The CDR3 covers 12 residues. The chain's CDR3 is CASHAWTGELFF. The DNA for the CDR3 is TGTGCCTCCCACGCATGGACCGGGGAGCTGTTTTTT.

This clone showed up just once. V and J are TRBV28 and TRBJ2-7; D call uncertain. The CDR3 length is 12 residues. Germline-derived CDR1 and CDR2 are MDHEN and SYDVKM. Trimming removed 6 bases at V and 2 bases at J, with 8 bases between. CDR3 coding DNA: TGTGCCAGCAGCCGGTCTACCTACGAGCAGTACTTC. This sequence encodes CASSRSTYEQYF.

The chain couples TRBV15 to TRBJ2-1, with 11 bases matching TRBD1. The CDR3 is 16 amino acids. V lost 0 bases to trimming and J lost 7 bases; unmatched junction nucleotides: 5. Germline V CDR1 and CDR2: LNHNV, YYDKDF (reference sequence). The CDR3 DNA is TGTGCCACCAGCAGAGATCGGGACAGGGGGTGGAATGAGCAGTTCTTC. Translating it yields CATSRDRDRGWNEQFF.